The 26 T cell receptor beta chains in this list originate from one sample, sequenced in a study of shared clonotypes between healthy human individuals. Measured with immunoSEQ multiplex PCR; TCRdb has only the in-frame clones, and not every one. The table has a few million clones, more than 80% seen once. What was sequenced was naive CD4+ T cells sorted from blood. The subset here: CD45RA+ positively selected. The receptors originated from a man between 18 and 29 years old in good health.

J is TRBJ2-3 and V is TRBV2; D not certain. Germline values: CDR1 SNHLY, CDR2 FYNNEI. The V and J ends lost 7 bases and 3 bases respectively, with 23 bases between them. This CDR3 has 17 residues. This chain's CDR3 is CASTVDVAVVRTDTQYF. Here the CDR3 DNA reads TGTGCCAGCACGGTCGATGTGGCGGTCGTAAGAACAGATACGCAGTATTTT.

The chain is built from TRBV14 and TRBJ1-6; D uncertain. Trimming stripped 3 bases from V and 9 bases from J, with 9 bases between. CDR1 SGHDN and CDR2 FVKESK come from the germline V gene. The CDR3 consists of 13 residues. CDR3 region: CASSQDSASPLHF. The CDR3 DNA is TGTGCCAGCAGCCAGGATTCCGCTTCACCCCTCCACTTT.

This chain joins TRBV18 and TRBJ2-3, with a weak D call TRBD1 (6 bases). Germline lookup yields CDR1 KGHSH and CDR2 LQKENI. The CDR3 consists of 13 residues. Deletions cut 5 bases from V and 5 bases from J, with 11 bases between. CDR3 residues: CASSRGSGDTQYF. The CDR3 nucleotides read TGTGCCAGCTCAAGGGGGAGTGGAGATACGCAGTATTTT.

CDR3 loop: CASSLPGLDEQYF. The CDR3 coding sequence is TGTGCCAGCAGCTTACCAGGGTTAGACGAGCAGTACTTC. V and J are TRBV7-9 and TRBJ2-7, with a tentative D call TRBD1 (5 bases). The CDR3 sequence is 13 residues long. The V gene's germline CDR1 is SEHNR and CDR2 FQNEAQ (reference sequence). The germline V and J ends were trimmed by 2 bases and 5 bases, with 10 bases remaining between them. Complete variable domain (other parts from reference TRBV7-9 and TRBJ2-7): DTGVSQNPRHKITKRGQNVTFRCDPISEHNRLYWYRQTLGQGPEFLTYFQNEAQLEKSRLLSDRFSAERPKGSFSTLEIQRTEQGDSAMYLCASSLPGLDEQYFGPGTRLTVT.

The genes are TRBV2 and TRBJ1-1, with 8 bases identical to TRBD1. The CDR3 consists of 16 residues. With V trimmed by 6 bases and J by 4 bases, 13 bases remained unmatched. The germline CDR1 and CDR2 sequences are SNHLY and FYNNEI. CDR3 DNA sequence: TGTGCCAGCAGCGCGGACAGGGCTAGTCAAACCACTGAAGCTTTCTTT. Encoded protein: CASSADRASQTTEAFF.

As for this clone: This specimen includes other DNA sequences encoding the same CDR3. The V and J genes are TRBV5-4 and TRBJ2-2; TRBD1 is a possible D gene (5 bases). CDR3 length: 15 residues. Trimming removed 0 bases at V and 1 base at J, with 7 bases between. Germline-derived CDR1 and CDR2 are SGHNT and YYREEE (reference sequence). The CDR3 loop is CASSLDRLNTGELFF. The CDR3 nucleotides are TGTGCCAGCAGCTTGGACAGGTTGAACACCGGGGAGCTGTTTTTT.

The chain employs TRBV7-2 and TRBJ2-1; possible D gene TRBD2, 6 bases. Germline V lookup: CDR1 SGHTA, CDR2 FQGNSA. Trimming took 2 bases from V and 5 from J, leaving 16 bases between them. The CDR3 totals 16 residues. CDR3 loop: CASSLWSGRLNNEQFF. The CDR3 region has the DNA TGTGCCAGCAGCTTATGGTCGGGGAGGCTCAACAATGAGCAGTTCTTC.

V gene TRBV9 combines with J gene TRBJ2-7, with TRBD2 as a possible D gene (6 bases). The CDR3 is 14 residues long. V lost 5 bases, J lost 2 bases, and 14 bases lay in between. CDR1 and CDR2 (germline): SGDLS, YYNGEE. The CDR3 region is CASSRSGNTYEQYF. The CDR3 region has the DNA TGTGCCAGCAGTCGTAGCGGAAACACCTACGAGCAGTACTTC.

A remark on this clone: The sample contains more than one DNA sequence encoding this CDR3. This chain joins TRBV6-1 and TRBJ1-1; 8 bases agree with TRBD1. Trimming cost V 5 bases and J 5 bases; bases outside gene matches: 1. From germline, CDR1 is MNHNS and CDR2 SASEGT. This CDR3 has 12 residues. In DNA, the CDR3 is TGTGCCAGCAGTAGGACAGGGACTGAAGCTTTCTTT. This gives the protein CASSRTGTEAFF.

The V call is TRBV6-5, the J call TRBJ1-1, with 9 bases lining up with TRBD1. Germline V gene lookup returns CDR1 MNHEY and CDR2 SVGAGI. V was pared by 2 bases and J by 5 bases, with 6 bases of the junction left unmatched. The CDR3 is 15 amino acids. Written as DNA, the CDR3 is TGTGCCAGCAGTTACGGGACAGGGTTTTTGACTGAAGCTTTCTTT. Translation gives CASSYGTGFLTEAFF.

The J gene is TRBJ2-1, the V gene TRBV5-1; D may be TRBD2 (5 bases). Germline V gives CDR1 SGHRS, CDR2 YFSETQ. Deletions cut 4 bases from V and 8 bases from J, with 10 bases between. This CDR3 spans 12 amino acids. The CDR3 here is CASSVTSHEQFF. Written as DNA, the CDR3 is TGCGCCAGCAGCGTCACTAGTCATGAGCAGTTCTTC.

V is TRBV7-2 and J is TRBJ1-4, with TRBD1 as a possible D gene (5 bases). The germline V gene has CDR1 SGHTA and CDR2 FQGNSA. The ends were cut back, 1 base at V and 7 bases at J, with 16 bases in the middle. CDR3 length: 16 residues. CDR3 loop: CASSLVVGQGSEKLFF. CDR3 coding DNA: TGTGCCAGCAGCTTAGTGGTGGGGCAGGGTAGTGAAAAACTGTTTTTT. The whole variable domain, remainder taken from reference TRBV7-2 and TRBJ1-4, is GAGVSQSPSNKVTEKGKDVELRCDPISGHTALYWYRQSLGQGLEFLIYFQGNSAPDKSGLPSDRFSAERTGGSVSTLTIQRTQQEDSAVYLCASSLVVGQGSEKLFFGSGTQLSVL.

The chain is built from TRBV6-5 and TRBJ2-5, with a tentative D call TRBD1 (5 bases). This CDR3 comprises 15 residues. The germline V gene encodes CDR1 MNHEY and CDR2 SVGAGI. V lost 1 base and J 7 bases, leaving 16 bases between the germline ends. CDR3 amino acids: CASSYYISGPGTQYF. The CDR3 bases are TGTGCCAGCAGTTACTATATCTCAGGGCCGGGGACCCAGTACTTC.

This clone was counted only a few times. The rearrangement uses TRBV2 and TRBJ2-2, with 11 bases that match TRBD2. V lost 8 bases, J lost 4 bases, and 15 bases stayed unmatched. Germline V gene lookup returns CDR1 SNHLY and CDR2 FYNNEI. CDR3 size: 18 residues. The CDR3 loop reads CASARTIAGGPTTGELFF. Written as DNA, the CDR3 is TGTGCCAGCGCCAGGACTATAGCGGGAGGGCCGACCACCGGGGAGCTGTTTTTT.

The chain combines TRBV7-9 with TRBJ2-4; TRBD1 might be the D (7 bases). Germline CDR1 SEHNR, CDR2 FQNEAQ (reference sequence). CDR3 length: 14 residues. Trimming removed 8 bases from V and 8 bases from J, with 19 bases in between. This CDR3 reads CASQRAQGIDIQYF. In nucleotides, the CDR3 is TGTGCCAGCCAGCGGGCACAGGGGATAGACATTCAGTACTTC. Combining the CDR3 with reference TRBV7-9 and TRBJ2-4 gives the whole variable domain DTGVSQNPRHKITKRGQNVTFRCDPISEHNRLYWYRQTLGQGPEFLTYFQNEAQLEKSRLLSDRFSAERPKGSFSTLEIQRTEQGDSAMYLCASQRAQGIDIQYFGAGTRLSVL.

The chain couples TRBV5-6 to TRBJ1-1, with a possible D match to TRBD1 (6 bases). This CDR3 region has 16 residues. Germline V gene data show CDR1 as SGHDT and CDR2 as YYEEEE. V lost 5 bases and J lost 1, with 18 bases in between. The CDR3 DNA is TGTGCCAGCAGTCAACAGGGAAGAAGTTGGAACACTGAAGCTTTCTTT. Its translation is CASSQQGRSWNTEAFF.

This rearrangement joins TRBV12-5 to TRBJ2-5; a weak D match, TRBD1 (6 bases). Trimming pared 2 bases from V and 5 bases from J, leaving 12 bases between. This CDR3 has 14 amino acids. In germline, CDR1 is LGHNT, CDR2 FRNRAP. The DNA for the CDR3 is TGTGCTAGTGGTTTGTTCCCCCAGGGGGAGACCCAGTACTTC. It is translated as CASGLFPQGETQYF.

The V gene is TRBV4-2, the J gene TRBJ1-6; no reliable D call. Germline CDR1 reads LGHNA; CDR2 reads YNFKEQ. This CDR3 has 17 amino acids. Deletions cut 0 bases from V and 0 bases from J, with 9 bases between. The CDR3 DNA reads TGTGCCAGCAGCCAAGAAATGACCAGCTCCTATAATTCACCCCTCCACTTT. Amino acid sequence: CASSQEMTSSYNSPLHF.

V gene TRBV11-2 combines with J gene TRBJ2-5, with 12 bases fitting TRBD2. Trimming removed 1 base from V and 4 bases from J; junction bases left unmatched: 4. Germline V lookup: CDR1 SGHAT, CDR2 FQNNGV. The CDR3 is made up of 16 amino acids. As DNA, the CDR3 is TGTGCCAGCAGCTTAGCTAGCGGGAGGGTATTAGAGACCCAGTACTTC. Protein sequence: CASSLASGRVLETQYF.

The chain couples TRBV5-1 to TRBJ2-3; D possibly corresponds to TRBD1 (6 bases). The CDR3 contains 15 residues. Germline values: CDR1 SGHRS, CDR2 YFSETQ. V lost 2 bases to trimming and J lost 6 bases, with 16 bases between them. CDR3 DNA: TGCGCCAGCAGCTTTCCCGGCAGGGGCTTTGATACGCAGTATTTT. Amino acids: CASSFPGRGFDTQYF.

This sequence joins TRBV10-3 and TRBJ2-7; unclear D gene. This CDR3 has 13 residues. Germline V gene lookup returns CDR1 ENHRY and CDR2 SYGVKD. V was pared by 4 bases and J by 3 bases, with 10 bases between. The DNA for the CDR3 is TGTGCCATCAGTGCCTCGGATAACTACGAGCAGTACTTC. Translating it yields CAISASDNYEQYF.

This chain uses TRBV29-1 with TRBJ2-7; 12 bases map to TRBD2. CDR1 and CDR2 (germline): SQVTM, ANQGSEA. CDR3 length: 16 amino acids. Trimming at V came to 4 bases and at J to 2 bases, leaving 9 bases not matched to a gene. CDR3 residues: CSVGEGLAGRPYEQYF. In DNA, the CDR3 is TGCAGCGTTGGAGAGGGACTAGCGGGCCGACCCTACGAGCAGTACTTC.

The chain uses TRBV30 and TRBJ2-5; D uncertain. The J call may be mistaken, given a closer DNA end match to TRBJ2-7. CDR1 and CDR2 from the germline V gene are GTSNPN and SVGIG (reference sequence). The CDR3 totals 13 residues. The CDR3 DNA is TGTGCCTGGAGTGTAGAAGGACCTTACGAGCAGTACTTC. It translates to CAWSVEGPYEQYF.

The chain is built from TRBV10-1 and TRBJ1-1; 7 bases line up with TRBD1. This CDR3 has 14 residues. The germline gives CDR1 WNHNN, CDR2 SYGVQD (reference sequence). After removal of 5 bases from V and 4 bases from J, the junction contained 7 bases not matched to a gene. For the CDR3, the DNA is TGCGCCAGCAGTAACGACAGGGAGGGCACTGAAGCTTTCTTT. Its translation is CASSNDREGTEAFF.

Regarding this clone: At the DNA level, this CDR3 is encoded by other sequences in the same sample as well. The V gene is TRBV18, the J gene TRBJ2-7; tentative D call: TRBD2 (5 bases). The germline CDR1 and CDR2 sequences are KGHSH and LQKENI. The CDR3 sequence is 13 residues long. Trimming removed 3 bases at V and 2 bases at J, with 8 bases between. As DNA, the CDR3 is TGTGCCAGCTCACCCGGGATTACCTACGAGCAGTACTTC. It yields the protein CASSPGITYEQYF.

This clone came up once. Other DNA sequences in this specimen translate into the identical CDR3. This sequence joins TRBV5-1 and TRBJ2-2; tentatively, D is TRBD2 (6 bases). The CDR3 loop spans 15 amino acids. The germline V gene encodes CDR1 SGHRS and CDR2 YFSETQ. V was cut by 0 bases and J by 2 bases, with 8 bases left in between. The CDR3 sequence: CASSLVGLNTGELFF. Here the CDR3 DNA reads TGCGCCAGCAGCTTGGTGGGACTTAACACCGGGGAGCTGTTTTTT.